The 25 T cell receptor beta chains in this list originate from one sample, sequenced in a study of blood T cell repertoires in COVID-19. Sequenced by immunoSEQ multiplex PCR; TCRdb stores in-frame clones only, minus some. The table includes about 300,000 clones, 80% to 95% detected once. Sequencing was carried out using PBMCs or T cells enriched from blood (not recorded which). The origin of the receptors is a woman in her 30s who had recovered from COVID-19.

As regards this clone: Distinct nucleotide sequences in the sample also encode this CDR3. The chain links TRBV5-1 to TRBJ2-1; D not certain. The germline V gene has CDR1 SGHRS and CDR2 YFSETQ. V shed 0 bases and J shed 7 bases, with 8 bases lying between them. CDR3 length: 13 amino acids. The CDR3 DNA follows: TGCGCCAGCAGCTTGGCAGGTGGGAATGAGCAGTTCTTC. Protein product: CASSLAGGNEQFF. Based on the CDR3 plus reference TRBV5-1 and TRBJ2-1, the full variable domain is KAGVTQTPRYLIKTRGQQVTLSCSPISGHRSVSWYQQTPGQGLQFLFEYFSETQRNKGNFPGRFSGRQFSNSRSEMNVSTLELGDSALYLCASSLAGGNEQFFGPGTRLTVL.

CDR3 nucleotide sequence: TGTGCCAGCGTCAGGGAGGGGTACACTGAAGCTTTCTTT. It yields the protein CASVREGYTEAFF. The chain links TRBV2 to TRBJ1-1; a possible D gene is TRBD1 (5 bases). The ends were cut back, 8 bases at V and 3 bases at J, with 13 bases in the middle. Germline V gene sequence: CDR1 SNHLY, CDR2 FYNNEI. The CDR3 spans 13 residues.

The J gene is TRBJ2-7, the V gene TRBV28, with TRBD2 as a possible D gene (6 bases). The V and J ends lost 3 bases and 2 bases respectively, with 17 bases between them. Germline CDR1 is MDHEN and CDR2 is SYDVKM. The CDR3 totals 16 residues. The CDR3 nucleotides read TGTGCCAGCAGTTTTAGGTTCGGGAGTTCTCCCTACGAGCAGTACTTC. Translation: CASSFRFGSSPYEQYF. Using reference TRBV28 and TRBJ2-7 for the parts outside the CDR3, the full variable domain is DVKVTQSSRYLVKRTGEKVFLECVQDMDHENMFWYRQDPGLGLRLIYFSYDVKMKEKGDIPEGYSVSREKKERFSLILESASTNQTSMYLCASSFRFGSSPYEQYFGPGTRLTVT.

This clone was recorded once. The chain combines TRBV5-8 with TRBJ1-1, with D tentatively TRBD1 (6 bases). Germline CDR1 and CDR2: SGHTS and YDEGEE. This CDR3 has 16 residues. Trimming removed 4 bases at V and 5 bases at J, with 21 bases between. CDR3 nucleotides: TGTGCCAGCAGCCTTACCCTTACAGGGTCGGGAACTGAAGCTTTCTTT. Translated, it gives CASSLTLTGSGTEAFF. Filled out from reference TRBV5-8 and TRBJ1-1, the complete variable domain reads EAGVTQSPTHLIKTRGQQATLRCSPISGHTSVYWYQQALGLGLQFLLWYDEGEERNRGNFPPRFSGRQFPNYSSELNVNALELEDSALYLCASSLTLTGSGTEAFFGQGTRLTVV.

As DNA, the CDR3 is TGTGCCAGCAGCCAAGATGGGGGACAGGGTAGCTATGGCTACACCTTC. It is translated as CASSQDGGQGSYGYTF. The chain joins TRBV4-2 to TRBJ1-2; 9 positions agree with TRBD1. Germline trimming cut 0 bases from V and 4 bases from J; bases unmatched to any gene: 6. CDR1 and CDR2 (germline): LGHNA, YNFKEQ. CDR3 length: 16 amino acids.

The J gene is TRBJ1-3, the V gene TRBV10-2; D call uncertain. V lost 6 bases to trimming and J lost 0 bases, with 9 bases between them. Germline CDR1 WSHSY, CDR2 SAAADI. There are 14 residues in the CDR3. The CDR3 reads CASSPGSSGNTIYF. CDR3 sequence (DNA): TGCGCCAGCAGCCCCGGGAGCTCTGGAAACACCATATATTTT.

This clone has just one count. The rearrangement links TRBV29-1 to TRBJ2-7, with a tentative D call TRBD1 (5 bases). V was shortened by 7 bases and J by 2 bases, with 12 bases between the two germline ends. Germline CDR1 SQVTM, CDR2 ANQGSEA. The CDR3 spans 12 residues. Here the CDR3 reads CSASKGTYEQYF. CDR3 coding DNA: TGCAGCGCCTCAAAGGGGACCTACGAGCAGTACTTC.

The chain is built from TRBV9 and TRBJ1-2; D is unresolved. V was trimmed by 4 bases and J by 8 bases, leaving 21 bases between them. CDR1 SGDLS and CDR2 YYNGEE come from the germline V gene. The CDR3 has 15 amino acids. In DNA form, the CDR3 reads TGTGCCAGCAGCTCCGACGTTGGTGGAGGTGGGGGCTACACCTTC. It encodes CASSSDVGGGGGYTF.

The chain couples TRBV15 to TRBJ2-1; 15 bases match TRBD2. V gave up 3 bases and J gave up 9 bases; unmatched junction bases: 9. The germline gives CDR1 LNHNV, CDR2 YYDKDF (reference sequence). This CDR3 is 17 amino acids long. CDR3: CATSSNSRTSGRGEQFF. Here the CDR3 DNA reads TGTGCCACCAGCAGCAACTCTCGGACTAGCGGGAGGGGTGAGCAGTTCTTC.

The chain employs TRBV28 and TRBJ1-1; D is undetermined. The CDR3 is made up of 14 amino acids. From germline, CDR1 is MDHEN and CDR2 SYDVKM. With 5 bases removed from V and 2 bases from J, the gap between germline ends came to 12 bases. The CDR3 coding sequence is TGTGCCAGCAGTCCCCCGGTCGTAAACACTGAAGCTTTCTTT. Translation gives CASSPPVVNTEAFF. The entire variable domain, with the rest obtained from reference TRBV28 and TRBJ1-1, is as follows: DVKVTQSSRYLVKRTGEKVFLECVQDMDHENMFWYRQDPGLGLRLIYFSYDVKMKEKGDIPEGYSVSREKKERFSLILESASTNQTSMYLCASSPPVVNTEAFFGQGTRLTVV.

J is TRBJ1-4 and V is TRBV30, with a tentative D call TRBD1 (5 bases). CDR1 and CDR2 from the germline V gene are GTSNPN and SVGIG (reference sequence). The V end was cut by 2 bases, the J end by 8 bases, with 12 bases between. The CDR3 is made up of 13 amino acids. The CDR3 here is CAWSIQGGEKLFF. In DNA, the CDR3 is TGTGCCTGGAGTATTCAGGGCGGCGAAAAACTGTTTTTT.

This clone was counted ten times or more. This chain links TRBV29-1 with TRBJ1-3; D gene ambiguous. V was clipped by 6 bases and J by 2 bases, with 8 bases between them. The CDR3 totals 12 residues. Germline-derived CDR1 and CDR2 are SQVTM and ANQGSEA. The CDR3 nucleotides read TGCAGCGTCCGGTCGACTGGAAACACCATATATTTT. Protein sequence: CSVRSTGNTIYF.

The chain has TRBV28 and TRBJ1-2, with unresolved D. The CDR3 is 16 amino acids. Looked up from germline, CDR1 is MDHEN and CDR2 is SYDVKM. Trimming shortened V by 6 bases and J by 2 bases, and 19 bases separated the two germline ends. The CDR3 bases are TGTGCCAGCAGCCCTTCAGGCCCTGTATGGAACTATGGCTACACCTTC. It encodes CASSPSGPVWNYGYTF.

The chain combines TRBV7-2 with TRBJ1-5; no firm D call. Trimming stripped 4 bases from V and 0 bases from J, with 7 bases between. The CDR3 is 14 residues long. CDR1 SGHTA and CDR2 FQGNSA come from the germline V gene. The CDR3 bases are TGTGCCAGCAGCTCCCACTATAGCAATCAGCCCCAGCATTTT. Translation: CASSSHYSNQPQHF.

As DNA, the CDR3 is TGCAGCGTTTCCGGGACAGCGGGGAACACTGAAGCTTTCTTT. Its protein is CSVSGTAGNTEAFF. The V call is TRBV29-1, the J call TRBJ1-1; 7 bases fit TRBD1. Germline-derived CDR1 and CDR2 are SQVTM and ANQGSEA. The CDR3 loop spans 14 amino acids. With 5 bases clipped from V and 1 base from J, the junction kept 7 bases outside the gene matches.

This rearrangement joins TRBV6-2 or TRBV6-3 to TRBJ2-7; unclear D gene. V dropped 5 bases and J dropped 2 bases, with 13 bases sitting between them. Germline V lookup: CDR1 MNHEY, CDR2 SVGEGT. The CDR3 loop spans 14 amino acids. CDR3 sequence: CASSTDMTPYEQYF. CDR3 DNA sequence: TGTGCCAGCAGTACCGACATGACCCCCTACGAGCAGTACTTC.

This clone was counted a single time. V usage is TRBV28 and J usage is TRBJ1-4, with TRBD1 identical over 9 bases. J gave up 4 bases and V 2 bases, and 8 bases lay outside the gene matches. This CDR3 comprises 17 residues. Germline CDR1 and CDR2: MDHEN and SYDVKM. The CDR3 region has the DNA TGTGCCAGCAGTTTAAAGACAGGGGGATACTATAATGAAAAACTGTTTTTT. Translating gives CASSLKTGGYYNEKLFF. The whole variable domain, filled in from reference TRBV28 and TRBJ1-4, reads DVKVTQSSRYLVKRTGEKVFLECVQDMDHENMFWYRQDPGLGLRLIYFSYDVKMKEKGDIPEGYSVSREKKERFSLILESASTNQTSMYLCASSLKTGGYYNEKLFFGSGTQLSVL.

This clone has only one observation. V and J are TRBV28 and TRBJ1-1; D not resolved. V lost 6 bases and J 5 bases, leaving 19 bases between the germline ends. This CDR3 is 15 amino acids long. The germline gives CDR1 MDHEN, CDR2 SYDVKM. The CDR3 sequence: CASSPSGGPQTEAFF. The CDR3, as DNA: TGTGCCAGCAGCCCCAGCGGAGGTCCGCAGACTGAAGCTTTCTTT.

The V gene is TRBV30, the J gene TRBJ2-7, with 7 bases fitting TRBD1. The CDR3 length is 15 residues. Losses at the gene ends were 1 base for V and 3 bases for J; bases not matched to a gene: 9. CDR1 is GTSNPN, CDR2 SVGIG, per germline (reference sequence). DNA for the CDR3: TGTGCCTGGAGTGGGGGACAGCCGGGGATCTACGAGCAGTACTTC. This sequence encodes CAWSGGQPGIYEQYF.

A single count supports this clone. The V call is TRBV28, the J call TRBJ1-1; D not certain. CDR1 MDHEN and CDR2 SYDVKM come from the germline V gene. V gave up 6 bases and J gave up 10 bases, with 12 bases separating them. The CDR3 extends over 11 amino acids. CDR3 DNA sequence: TGTGCCAGCAGCCCATCCCGAGGAGCTTTCTTT. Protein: CASSPSRGAFF.

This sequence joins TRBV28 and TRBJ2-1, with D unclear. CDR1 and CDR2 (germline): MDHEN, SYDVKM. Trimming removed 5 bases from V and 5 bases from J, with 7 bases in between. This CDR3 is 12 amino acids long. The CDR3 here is CASSIRNNEQFF. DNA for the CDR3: TGTGCCAGCAGTATCAGGAACAATGAGCAGTTCTTC.

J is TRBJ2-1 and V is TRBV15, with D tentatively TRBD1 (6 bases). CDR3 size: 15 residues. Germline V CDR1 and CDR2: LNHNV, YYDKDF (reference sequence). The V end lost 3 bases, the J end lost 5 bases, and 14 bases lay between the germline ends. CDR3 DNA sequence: TGTGCCACCAGCAGGAGAGGACAGAGGGACAATGAGCAGTTCTTC. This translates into CATSRRGQRDNEQFF. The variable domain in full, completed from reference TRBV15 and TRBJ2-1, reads DAMVIQNPRYQVTQFGKPVTLSCSQTLNHNVMYWYQQKSSQAPKLLFHYYDKDFNNEADTPDNFQSRRPNTSFCFLDIRSPGLGDTAMYLCATSRRGQRDNEQFFGPGTRLTVL.

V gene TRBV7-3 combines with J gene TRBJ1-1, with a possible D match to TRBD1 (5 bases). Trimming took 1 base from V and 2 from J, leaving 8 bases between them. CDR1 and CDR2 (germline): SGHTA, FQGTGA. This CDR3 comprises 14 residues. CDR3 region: CASSLSQGNTEAFF. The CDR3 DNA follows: TGTGCCAGCAGCTTAAGCCAGGGTAACACTGAAGCTTTCTTT.

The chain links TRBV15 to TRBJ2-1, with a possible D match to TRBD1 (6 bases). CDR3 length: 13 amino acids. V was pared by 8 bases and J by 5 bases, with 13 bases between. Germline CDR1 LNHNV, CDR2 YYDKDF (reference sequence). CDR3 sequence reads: CATVRTGNNEQFF. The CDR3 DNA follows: TGTGCCACCGTGAGAACAGGGAACAATGAGCAGTTCTTC.

CDR3 in amino acids: CASSQEPPQQRDEQYF. CDR3 in DNA: TGTGCCAGCAGCCAAGAACCCCCTCAGCAGCGGGACGAGCAGTACTTC. V and J are TRBV7-2 and TRBJ2-7; D may be TRBD2 (6 bases). Trimming removed 5 bases from V and 5 bases from J, with 22 bases in between. CDR1 is SGHTA, CDR2 FQGNSA, per germline. This CDR3 comprises 16 residues.